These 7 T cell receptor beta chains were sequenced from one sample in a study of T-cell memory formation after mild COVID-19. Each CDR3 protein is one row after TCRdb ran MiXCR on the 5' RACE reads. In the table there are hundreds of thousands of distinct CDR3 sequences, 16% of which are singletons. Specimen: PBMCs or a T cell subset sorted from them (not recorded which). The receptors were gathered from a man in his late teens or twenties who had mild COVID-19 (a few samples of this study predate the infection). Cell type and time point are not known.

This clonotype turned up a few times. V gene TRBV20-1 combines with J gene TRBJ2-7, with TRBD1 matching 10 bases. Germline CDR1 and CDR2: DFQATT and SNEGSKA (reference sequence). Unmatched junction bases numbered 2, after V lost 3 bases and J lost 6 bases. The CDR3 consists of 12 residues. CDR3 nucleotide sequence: TGCAGTGCTAGGGGACAGGGGTTCGAGCAGTACGTC. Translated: CSARGQGFEQYV.

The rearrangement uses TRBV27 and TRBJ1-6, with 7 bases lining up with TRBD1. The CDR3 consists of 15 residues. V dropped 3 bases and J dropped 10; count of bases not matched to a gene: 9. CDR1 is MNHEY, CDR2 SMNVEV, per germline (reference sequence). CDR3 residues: CASSFSRQGESPLHF. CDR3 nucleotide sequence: TGTGCCAGCAGTTTCTCCCGACAGGGCGAATCACCCCTCCACTTT.

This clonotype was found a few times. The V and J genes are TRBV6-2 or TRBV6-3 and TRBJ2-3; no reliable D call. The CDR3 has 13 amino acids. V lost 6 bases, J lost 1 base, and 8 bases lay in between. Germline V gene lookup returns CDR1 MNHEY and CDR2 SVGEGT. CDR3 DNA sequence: TGTGCCAGCAGCCGATCGGGCACAGATACGCAGTATTTT. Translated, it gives CASSRSGTDTQYF.

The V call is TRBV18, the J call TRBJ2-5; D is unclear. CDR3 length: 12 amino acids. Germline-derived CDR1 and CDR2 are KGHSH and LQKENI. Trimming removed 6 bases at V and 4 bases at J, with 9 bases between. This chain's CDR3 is CASSSISETQYF. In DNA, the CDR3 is TGTGCCAGCTCGTCTATATCAGAGACCCAGTACTTC.

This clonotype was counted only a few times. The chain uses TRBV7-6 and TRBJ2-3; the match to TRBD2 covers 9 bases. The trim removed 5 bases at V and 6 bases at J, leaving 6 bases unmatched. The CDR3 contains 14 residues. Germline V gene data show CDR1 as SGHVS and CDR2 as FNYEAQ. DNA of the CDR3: TGTGCCAGCAGCCTAAGCGGGGGGCGGGATACGCAGTATTTT. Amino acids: CASSLSGGRDTQYF.

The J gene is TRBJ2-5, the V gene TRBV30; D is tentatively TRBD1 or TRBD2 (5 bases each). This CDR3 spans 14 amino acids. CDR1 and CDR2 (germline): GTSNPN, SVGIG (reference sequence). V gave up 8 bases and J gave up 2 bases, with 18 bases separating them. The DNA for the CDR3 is TGTGCCATCCAGACCGGGACGTTGCAAGAGACCCAGTACTTC. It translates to CAIQTGTLQETQYF.

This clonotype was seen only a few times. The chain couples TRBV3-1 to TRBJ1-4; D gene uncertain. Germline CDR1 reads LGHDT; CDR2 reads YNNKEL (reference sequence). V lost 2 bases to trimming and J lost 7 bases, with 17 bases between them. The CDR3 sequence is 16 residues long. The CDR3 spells CASSQSEGGLTEKLFF. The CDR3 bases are TGTGCCAGCAGCCAATCCGAGGGCGGTTTAACTGAAAAACTGTTTTTT.